This passage covers 13 T cell receptor beta chains from one sample sequenced in a study of cytomegalovirus exposure and HLA in healthy donors. A multiplex PCR was run with 60 Vbeta primers and 13 Jbeta primers. Data came from immunoSEQ multiplex PCR; TCRdb stores just in-frame clones and leaves some out. The sample includes about 160,000 clones, roughly four fifths seen only once; the top ten take around a tenth. The sample taken for sequencing was PBMCs. Source of these receptors: a man aged 50 to 59 in good health and CMV-seropositive.

This chain links TRBV2 with TRBJ2-6; D may be TRBD1 (6 bases). The CDR3 consists of 20 residues. Trimming took 6 bases from V and 0 from J, leaving 24 bases between them. The germline V gene has CDR1 SNHLY and CDR2 FYNNEI. CDR3 coding DNA: TGTGCCAGCAGCCGCAAAAGATCGGGTCCAGGGGACTCTGGGGCCAACGTCCTGACTTTC. This sequence encodes CASSRKRSGPGDSGANVLTF.

CDR3 in amino acids: CASSGGTAVYEKLFF. CDR3 in DNA: TGTGCCAGCAGTGGGGGGACGGCCGTTTATGAAAAACTGTTTTTT. The chain joins TRBV27 to TRBJ1-4; D might be TRBD1 (5 bases). The V gene's germline CDR1 is MNHEY and CDR2 SMNVEV (reference sequence). This CDR3 is 15 amino acids long. Trimming removed 5 bases at V and 6 bases at J, with 16 bases between.

The chain carries TRBV4-3 and TRBJ1-2, with 9 positions matching TRBD1. The CDR3 spans 15 residues. Germline assignment: CDR1 LGHNA and CDR2 YSLEER. The J segment lost 6 bases and the V segment lost 1 base, leaving 6 bases of the junction unmatched. The CDR3 DNA is TGCGCCAGCAGCCAAGTGAGGACAGGGGAGAATGGCTACACCTTC. Protein sequence: CASSQVRTGENGYTF.

The rearrangement uses TRBV28 and TRBJ1-5; perhaps TRBD1 as D (5 bases). The CDR3 is 13 residues long. Germline CDR1 is MDHEN and CDR2 is SYDVKM. The V and J ends lost 4 bases and 8 bases respectively, with 12 bases between them. DNA of the CDR3: TGTGCCAGCAGTTCGACGGGGGGGAAGCCCCAGCATTTT. Translating it yields CASSSTGGKPQHF.

This rearrangement joins TRBV29-1 to TRBJ2-7; 11 nucleotides match TRBD1. The trim removed 7 bases at V and 2 bases at J, leaving 4 bases unmatched. The CDR3 has 13 residues. Germline-derived CDR1 and CDR2 are SQVTM and ANQGSEA. The CDR3 loop is CSGTGQGAYEQYF. As DNA, the CDR3 is TGCAGCGGTACGGGACAGGGGGCCTACGAGCAGTACTTC.

This chain uses TRBV7-2 with TRBJ1-1; 8 nucleotides line up with TRBD1. V shed 5 bases and J 5 bases; nucleotides not matched to a gene: 10. The CDR3 has 15 residues. Germline CDR1 and CDR2: SGHTA and FQGNSA. The CDR3 DNA sequence: TGTGCCAGCAGCCTCCAGACAGGGGTGGGGACTGAAGCTTTCTTT. Translated: CASSLQTGVGTEAFF.

The chain has TRBV28 and TRBJ1-1, with D possibly TRBD1 on 6 matching bases. The length of the CDR3 is 15 residues. The V end lost 4 bases, the J end lost 1 base, and 13 bases lay between the germline ends. CDR1 and CDR2 from the germline V gene are MDHEN and SYDVKM. The CDR3 loop is CASSSLQGQNTEAFF. In nucleotides, the CDR3 is TGTGCCAGCAGTTCTCTTCAGGGGCAGAACACTGAAGCTTTCTTT.

This clone has only a few counts. The chain carries TRBV5-1 and TRBJ2-7; possible D gene TRBD2, 6 bases. The germline V gene has CDR1 SGHRS and CDR2 YFSETQ. CDR3 length equals 15 residues. The V gene lost 3 bases and the J gene lost 7 bases, with 20 bases spanning the gap. The CDR3 coding sequence is TGCGCCAGCAGCTCCTCTTTCCGGGGGTCGTGGGAGCAGTACTTC. Translating gives CASSSSFRGSWEQYF.

V is TRBV9 and J is TRBJ1-2; 9 bases are a match to TRBD1. Germline loops: CDR1 SGDLS, CDR2 YYNGEE. Trimming at V came to 3 bases and at J to 6 bases, leaving 12 bases not matched to a gene. The CDR3 runs 16 residues. CDR3: CASSGRDRVYANGYTF. CDR3 DNA sequence: TGTGCCAGCAGCGGCCGGGACAGGGTGTATGCGAATGGCTACACCTTC.

The V gene is TRBV28, the J gene TRBJ1-2, with D tentatively TRBD1 (6 bases). CDR1 and CDR2 (germline): MDHEN, SYDVKM. V was pared by 5 bases and J by 2 bases, with 27 bases between. The CDR3 is made up of 19 amino acids. CDR3 bases: TGTGCCAGCAGTGCTTTGGGACAATCGCTCCGGCGGGAGAACTATGGCTACACCTTC. It yields the protein CASSALGQSLRRENYGYTF.

In this sample, this clone turned up a few times. This chain uses TRBV19 with TRBJ2-2, with 8 bases fitting TRBD1. The CDR3 has 15 residues. Looked up from germline, CDR1 is LNHDA and CDR2 is SQIVND (reference sequence). The V and J ends lost 3 bases and 4 bases, in that order; junction bases with no gene match: 4. CDR3 region: CASSIRGRATGELFF. The CDR3 bases are TGTGCCAGTAGTATCAGGGGGCGCGCCACCGGGGAGCTGTTTTTT.

V usage is TRBV28 and J usage is TRBJ1-3, with D unclear. The CDR3 length is 12 residues. The germline V gene has CDR1 MDHEN and CDR2 SYDVKM. The V gene lost 3 bases and the J gene lost 8 bases, with 8 bases spanning the gap. As DNA, the CDR3 is TGTGCCAGCAGTTTGGCGGGATACACCATATATTTT. This sequence encodes CASSLAGYTIYF. Drawing the rest from reference TRBV28 and TRBJ1-3, the complete variable domain is DVKVTQSSRYLVKRTGEKVFLECVQDMDHENMFWYRQDPGLGLRLIYFSYDVKMKEKGDIPEGYSVSREKKERFSLILESASTNQTSMYLCASSLAGYTIYFGEGSWLTVV.

The genes are TRBV14 and TRBJ2-1, with TRBD1 matching 9 bases. Germline values: CDR1 SGHDN, CDR2 FVKESK. CDR3 size: 16 residues. V was clipped by 3 bases and J by 3 bases; unmatched bases: 6. Here the CDR3 DNA reads TGTGCCAGCAGCCAGACAGGGGGAGAGTACTACAATGAGCAGTTCTTC. This gives the protein CASSQTGGEYYNEQFF.